A single sample gave rise to the 29 T cell receptor beta chains below, sequenced in a study of human T cells and chemical hapten exposure listed by TCRdb under 2021. The time point label corresponds to: pre-sensitization, week 0. The sample's treatment or condition label is to be understood as: therapeutic diphenylcyclopropenone sensitization with weekly scalp DPC. Library preparation employed RACE. The data were produced on a NextSeq 500. TCRdb reran the public reads through fastp at Q25 and MiXCR, keeping productive beta chains. Rows matching on CDR3 protein sequence are summarized as one entry with the most common DNA and genes. The sample table shows 60,000 to 70,000 distinct CDR3 sequences, and 9.5% to 13% are seen once. The leading ten clones occupy about 5.2% of the sample. The material sequenced was whole blood, taken in connection with sensitization to the hapten diphenylcyclopropenone (DPC). These receptors came from a woman aged 45 to 65 with alopecia areata. Some clones in this sample may be carry-over from other donors' samples.

This clonotype appeared many times. CDR3 DNA: TGCGCCAGCACTAAGGCAGGGCCTAATGAAAAACTGTTTTTT. It yields the protein CASTKAGPNEKLFF. The chain has TRBV5-1 and TRBJ1-4, with D possibly matching TRBD1 (5 bases). The V gene's germline CDR1 is SGHRS and CDR2 YFSETQ. This CDR3 is built from 14 residues. The V and J ends lost 6 bases and 3 bases respectively, with 12 bases between them.

The genes are TRBV6-5 and TRBJ2-2, with D perhaps TRBD1 (6 bases). From germline, CDR1 is MNHEY and CDR2 SVGAGI. The CDR3 runs 15 residues. Trimming stripped 4 bases from V and 3 bases from J, with 12 bases between. The CDR3 is CASSLQGLDTGELFF. The CDR3 bases are TGTGCCAGCAGTTTACAGGGCTTAGACACCGGGGAGCTGTTTTTT.

This chain links TRBV12-3 or TRBV12-4 with TRBJ2-6; D ambiguous. Trimming removed 0 bases from V and 1 base from J, with 7 bases in between. This CDR3 comprises 16 residues. The CDR3 coding sequence is TGTGCCAGCAGTTTAGCGCGCGATTCTGGGGCCAACGTCCTGACTTTC. Translation: CASSLARDSGANVLTF.

This clonotype was seen many times. The chain links TRBV11-2 to TRBJ1-2; 7 positions agree with TRBD1. J lost 5 bases, V lost 5 bases, and 11 bases had no gene match. Germline V gives CDR1 SGHAT, CDR2 FQNNGV. The CDR3 runs 15 residues. The CDR3 loop is CASSAGSGGWYGYTF. The CDR3 nucleotides are TGTGCCAGCAGCGCTGGTTCAGGGGGATGGTATGGCTACACCTTC.

The V call is TRBV5-1, the J call TRBJ2-1; maybe TRBD1 (8 bases). The germline V and J ends were trimmed by 3 bases and 7 bases, with 17 bases remaining between them. The CDR3 covers 15 residues. Germline V gives CDR1 SGHRS, CDR2 YFSETQ. Here the CDR3 reads CASSSGRGRENEQFF. CDR3 nucleotides: TGCGCCAGCAGCTCTGGCAGGGGGCGGGAGAATGAGCAGTTCTTC.

The chain links TRBV30 to TRBJ2-1; no clear D gene. V was clipped by 3 bases and J by 0 bases, with 12 bases between them. Germline lookup yields CDR1 GTSNPN and CDR2 SVGIG (reference sequence). There are 15 residues in the CDR3. CDR3 sequence: CAWRYQSSSYNEQFF. DNA for the CDR3: TGTGCCTGGAGATATCAGTCGAGCTCCTACAATGAGCAGTTCTTC.

CDR3 DNA: TGCGCCAGCAGCTTATCCGCAGGACCTAACTATGGCTACACCTTC. Amino acids: CASSLSAGPNYGYTF. The chain carries TRBV5-1 and TRBJ1-2; D is undetermined. Germline V gives CDR1 SGHRS, CDR2 YFSETQ. The V end was cut by 2 bases, the J end by 0 bases, with 11 bases between. CDR3 length: 15 residues.

The chain carries TRBV6-5 and TRBJ2-1; 7 nucleotides agree with TRBD2. V was pared by 0 bases and J by 4 bases, with 6 bases of the junction left unmatched. CDR1 MNHEY and CDR2 SVGAGI come from the germline V gene. The CDR3 is made up of 16 amino acids. CDR3 in amino acids: CASSYSLGGRYNEQFF. CDR3 bases: TGTGCCAGCAGTTACTCTCTGGGGGGGAGATACAATGAGCAGTTCTTC.

This clonotype was counted at least ten times. Here the CDR3 reads CASSPGTGHRNTEAFF. CDR3 nucleotides: TGTGCCAGCAGTCCCGGGACAGGGCACAGAAACACTGAAGCTTTCTTT. The chain employs TRBV27 and TRBJ1-1; 9 positions match TRBD1. V lost 5 bases and J lost 2; bases outside the gene matches: 9. The length of the CDR3 is 16 residues. Germline assignment: CDR1 MNHEY and CDR2 SMNVEV (reference sequence).

The sample holds a few counts of this clonotype. V usage is TRBV5-1 and J usage is TRBJ1-2, with D perhaps TRBD1 (6 bases). From germline, CDR1 is SGHRS and CDR2 YFSETQ. This CDR3 comprises 15 residues. Trimming pared 1 base from V and 4 bases from J, leaving 14 bases between. The CDR3 is CASSLLIDRSYGYTF. DNA for the CDR3: TGCGCCAGCAGCTTGTTGATCGACAGGAGCTATGGCTACACCTTC.

In this sample, this clonotype turned up many times. The V call is TRBV10-1, the J call TRBJ2-3; 10 nucleotides match TRBD2. This CDR3 is 16 amino acids long. Unmatched junction bases numbered 10, after V lost 6 bases and J lost 4 bases. The V gene's germline CDR1 is WNHNN and CDR2 SYGVQD (reference sequence). CDR3 residues: CASSPTEAGGADTQYF. In DNA form, the CDR3 reads TGCGCCAGCAGCCCGACTGAAGCGGGAGGGGCAGATACGCAGTATTTT.

This clonotype was detected many times. V usage is TRBV7-2 and J usage is TRBJ2-7, with 13 bases fitting TRBD2. Trimming at V came to 8 bases and at J to 5 bases, leaving 6 bases not matched to a gene. The CDR3 runs to 14 residues. Germline CDR1 is SGHTA and CDR2 is FQGNSA. CDR3 bases: TGTGCCAGCGTCCGACTAGCGGGGGGTCACGAGCAGTACTTC. Translating gives CASVRLAGGHEQYF.

The chain is built from TRBV10-3 and TRBJ2-7; D call uncertain. The CDR3 covers 11 residues. Deletions cut 10 bases from V and 3 bases from J, with 10 bases between. Germline CDR1 ENHRY, CDR2 SYGVKD. The CDR3 loop is CATASDYEQYF. The CDR3 region has the DNA TGTGCCACGGCATCGGACTACGAGCAGTACTTC.

This chain joins TRBV5-1 and TRBJ1-1, with D hard to call. The germline V and J ends were trimmed by 0 bases and 0 bases, with 6 bases remaining between them. The germline gives CDR1 SGHRS, CDR2 YFSETQ. This CDR3 comprises 14 residues. CDR3 in amino acids: CASSLAPLNTEAFF. The CDR3 region has the DNA TGCGCCAGCAGCTTGGCCCCATTGAACACTGAAGCTTTCTTT.

This chain joins TRBV7-9 and TRBJ2-7, with TRBD2 matching over 8 bases. This CDR3 contains 14 residues. CDR1 and CDR2 from the germline V gene are SEHNR and FQNEAQ (reference sequence). Losses at the gene ends were 4 bases for V and 3 bases for J; bases not matched to a gene: 5. The CDR3 loop is CASSSLAGFYEQYF. As DNA, the CDR3 is TGTGCCAGCAGCTCATTAGCGGGATTCTACGAGCAGTACTTC.

In this sample, this clonotype turned up many times. This sequence joins TRBV5-1 and TRBJ1-1; D unclear. Germline V gene data show CDR1 as SGHRS and CDR2 as YFSETQ. The CDR3 is made up of 15 amino acids. Trimming removed 0 bases at V and 1 base at J, with 10 bases between. This CDR3 reads CASSLATVRNTEAFF. CDR3 in DNA: TGCGCCAGCAGCTTGGCCACAGTGAGGAACACTGAAGCTTTCTTT.

The V and J genes are TRBV3-1 and TRBJ1-2; TRBD1 agrees at 7 bases. Germline V gene lookup returns CDR1 LGHDT and CDR2 YNNKEL (reference sequence). V dropped 3 bases and J dropped 6; count of bases not matched to a gene: 4. The length of the CDR3 is 13 residues. Here the CDR3 DNA reads TGTGCCAGCAGCCACCCGCAGGGGGATGGCTACACCTTC. It yields the protein CASSHPQGDGYTF.

This clonotype occurred a few times. The chain employs TRBV7-9 and TRBJ1-5; TRBD1 might be the D (6 bases). The CDR3 is 14 amino acids. Germline CDR1 and CDR2: SEHNR and FQNEAQ (reference sequence). V lost 4 bases to trimming and J lost 6 bases, with 13 bases between them. CDR3 amino acids: CASSSQGTIQPQHF. The CDR3 DNA follows: TGTGCCAGCAGCTCTCAGGGGACAATTCAGCCCCAGCATTTT. The variable domain in full, with the rest retrieved from reference TRBV7-9 and TRBJ1-5, is DTGVSQNPRHKITKRGQNVTFRCDPISEHNRLYWYRQTLGQGPEFLTYFQNEAQLEKSRLLSDRFSAERPKGSFSTLEIQRTEQGDSAMYLCASSSQGTIQPQHFGDGTRLSIL.

CDR3 nucleotide sequence: TGTGCCAGCAGCTCTACAGGGGTCTCTGGAAACACCATATATTTT. Its translation is CASSSTGVSGNTIYF. This chain connects TRBV7-2 to TRBJ1-3; TRBD1 matches at 7 bases. The J segment lost 0 bases and the V segment lost 4 bases, leaving 3 bases of the junction unmatched. Germline assignment: CDR1 SGHTA and CDR2 FQGNSA. The CDR3 loop spans 15 amino acids. Supplemented by reference TRBV7-2 and TRBJ1-3, the full variable domain reads GAGVSQSPSNKVTEKGKDVELRCDPISGHTALYWYRQSLGQGLEFLIYFQGNSAPDKSGLPSDRFSAERTGGSVSTLTIQRTQQEDSAVYLCASSSTGVSGNTIYFGEGSWLTVV.

This clonotype appeared a few times. The V call is TRBV11-2, the J call TRBJ1-6; 8 nucleotides line up with TRBD1. The V gene's germline CDR1 is SGHAT and CDR2 FQNNGV. The CDR3 covers 16 residues. V was pared by 1 base and J by 8 bases, with 7 bases of the junction left unmatched. The CDR3 region is CASSLVVRGLDSPLHF. CDR3 bases: TGTGCCAGCAGCTTAGTTGTCAGGGGGCTTGATTCACCCCTCCACTTT. Full variable domain (remainder filled in from reference TRBV11-2 and TRBJ1-6): EAGVAQSPRYKIIEKRQSVAFWCNPISGHATLYWYQQILGQGPKLLIQFQNNGVVDDSQLPKDRFSAERLKGVDSTLKIQPAKLEDSAVYLCASSLVVRGLDSPLHFGNGTRLTVT.

This clonotype was detected many times. This chain connects TRBV6-5 to TRBJ1-1; D is ambiguous. The V gene lost 4 bases and the J gene lost 1 base, with 10 bases spanning the gap. Germline V lookup: CDR1 MNHEY, CDR2 SVGAGI. This CDR3 spans 14 amino acids. The CDR3: CASSSLRQNTEAFF. Here the CDR3 DNA reads TGTGCCAGCAGTTCGTTACGACAGAACACTGAAGCTTTCTTT.

The chain couples TRBV30 to TRBJ1-2, with D unclear. Trimming stripped 1 base from V and 4 bases from J, with 7 bases between. CDR3 length: 12 amino acids. From germline, CDR1 is GTSNPN and CDR2 SVGIG (reference sequence). CDR3 protein: CAWSDHSYGYTF. The DNA of the CDR3 is TGTGCCTGGAGTGATCACAGCTATGGCTACACCTTC.

This clonotype was counted a few times. The chain joins TRBV28 to TRBJ2-7, with 10 bases that match TRBD2. Germline CDR1 is MDHEN and CDR2 is SYDVKM. The CDR3 runs to 13 residues. V lost 6 bases, J lost 2 bases, and 1 base stayed unmatched. CDR3 loop: CASRLAGPYEQYF. The CDR3 region has the DNA TGTGCCAGCAGACTAGCGGGGCCCTACGAGCAGTACTTC.

V usage is TRBV19 and J usage is TRBJ1-5; D unclear. Germline lookup yields CDR1 LNHDA and CDR2 SQIVND (reference sequence). The CDR3 loop spans 15 amino acids. Between the trimmed V and J ends, which lost 3 bases and 0 bases, there was a span of 9 bases. The DNA of the CDR3 is TGTGCCAGTAGTATCGGGTTTTATAGCAATCAGCCCCAGCATTTT. This codes for CASSIGFYSNQPQHF.

V is TRBV12-3 or TRBV12-4 and J is TRBJ2-3; D is unresolved. Trimming took 4 bases from V and 4 from J, leaving 9 bases between them. This CDR3 spans 13 amino acids. The CDR3 loop is CASSYLGPDTQYF. DNA for the CDR3: TGTGCCAGCAGTTATTTGGGCCCAGATACGCAGTATTTT.

Only a few counts were recorded for this clonotype. The chain is built from TRBV7-9 and TRBJ2-1; tentative D call: TRBD2 (5 bases). The V end was cut by 4 bases, the J end by 9 bases, with 16 bases between. The CDR3 sequence is 14 residues long. Germline lookup yields CDR1 SEHNR and CDR2 FQNEAQ (reference sequence). The CDR3 reads CASSSSGSTSEQFF. CDR3 nucleotides: TGTGCCAGCAGCTCTAGTGGGAGTACTAGTGAGCAGTTCTTC.

The sample holds a few counts of this clonotype. The V and J genes are TRBV15 and TRBJ2-5, with TRBD2 matching 7 bases. The CDR3 extends over 15 amino acids. Unmatched junction bases numbered 5, after V lost 0 bases and J lost 4 bases. Germline lookup yields CDR1 LNHNV and CDR2 YYDKDF (reference sequence). The CDR3 nucleotides are TGTGCCACCAGCAGAGATGTCGGGGGGAGAGAGACCCAGTACTTC. This codes for CATSRDVGGRETQYF.

Only a few counts were recorded for this clonotype. CDR3 loop: CASSYPQGISPYEQYF. The CDR3 bases are TGTGCCAGCAGTTATCCCCAGGGGATTTCCCCCTACGAGCAGTACTTC. The chain is built from TRBV6-6 and TRBJ2-7; a weak D match, TRBD1 (6 bases). The CDR3 runs to 16 residues. The V gene's germline CDR1 is MNHNY and CDR2 SVGAGI (reference sequence). Trimming pared 3 bases from V and 2 bases from J, leaving 17 bases between.

Many counts were recorded for this clonotype. The CDR3, as DNA: TGTGCCAGCAACACCCCAGAGCGGGGGAGTGAGCAGTTCTTC. Protein product: CASNTPERGSEQFF. The rearrangement joins TRBV7-9 to TRBJ2-1, with 8 bases that match TRBD2. Germline CDR1 SEHNR, CDR2 FQNEAQ (reference sequence). V lost 7 bases and J lost 9; bases outside the gene matches: 11. The length of the CDR3 is 14 residues.